This T cell receptor beta chain was captured in a study of T cell responses to AZD1222 COVID-19 vaccine. Study-level information: The study pooled second doses at about 4 or about 12 weeks.

Notes on this clone: The antigen is not known.

Study-wide results and caveats: Reportedly, nearly half of unique spike TCRs recognized epitopes outside B.1.351/B.1.1.7 mutations. Donor demographics were predominantly white British with a female majority; clonal diversity may be underestimated. The study identified only six AZD1222 recipients as seropositive at baseline.

This CDR3 spans 13 amino acids. CDR1 SEHNR and CDR2 FQNEAQ come from the germline V gene (reference sequence). Between the trimmed V and J ends, which lost 1 base and 3 bases, there was a span of 7 bases. Assay used: immunoSEQ multiplex PCR; TCRdb lists only in-frame clones, some missing. Among roughly 150,000 clones listed, approximately 90% were seen once. The sequence derives from an adult in good health. Sequencing used peripheral blood, obtained on day 0 of AZD1222 vaccination. This chain joins TRBV7-9 and TRBJ2-7; D unresolved. The CDR3 loop reads CASSLVADYEQYF. As DNA, the CDR3 is TGTGCCAGCAGCTTAGTTGCCGACTACGAGCAGTACTTC.